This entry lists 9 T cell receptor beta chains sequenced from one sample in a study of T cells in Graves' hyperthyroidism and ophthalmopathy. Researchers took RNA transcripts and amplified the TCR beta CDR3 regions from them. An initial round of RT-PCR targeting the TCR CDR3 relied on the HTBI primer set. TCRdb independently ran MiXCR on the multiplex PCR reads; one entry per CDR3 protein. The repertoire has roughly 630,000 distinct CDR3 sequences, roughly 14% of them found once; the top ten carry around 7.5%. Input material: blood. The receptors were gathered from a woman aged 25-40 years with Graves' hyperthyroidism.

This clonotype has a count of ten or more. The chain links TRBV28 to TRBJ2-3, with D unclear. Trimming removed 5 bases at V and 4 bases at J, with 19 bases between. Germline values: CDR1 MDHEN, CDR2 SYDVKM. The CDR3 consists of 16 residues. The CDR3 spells CASSEMGFWSADTQYF. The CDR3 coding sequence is TGTGCCAGCAGTGAGATGGGTTTTTGGTCCGCAGATACGCAGTATTTT.

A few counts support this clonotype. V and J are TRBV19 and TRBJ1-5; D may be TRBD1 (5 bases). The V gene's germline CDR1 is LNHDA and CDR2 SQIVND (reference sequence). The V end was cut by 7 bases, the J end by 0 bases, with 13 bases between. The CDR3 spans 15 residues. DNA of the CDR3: TGTGCCAGTACCTGGGACTTAGATAGCAATCAGCCCCAGCATTTT. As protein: CASTWDLDSNQPQHF.

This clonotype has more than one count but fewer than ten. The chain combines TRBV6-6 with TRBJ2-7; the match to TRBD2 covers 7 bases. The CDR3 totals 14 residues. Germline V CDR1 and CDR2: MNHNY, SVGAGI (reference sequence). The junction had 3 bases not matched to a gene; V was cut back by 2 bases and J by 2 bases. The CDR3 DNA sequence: TGTGCCAGCAGTTACGGGGGAGGGCCCTACGAGCAGTACTTC. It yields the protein CASSYGGGPYEQYF.

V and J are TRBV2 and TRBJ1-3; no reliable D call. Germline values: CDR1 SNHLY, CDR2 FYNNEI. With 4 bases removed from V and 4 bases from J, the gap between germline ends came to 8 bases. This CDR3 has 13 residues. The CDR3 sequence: CASSGELGNTIYF. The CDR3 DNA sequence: TGTGCCAGCAGTGGTGAATTAGGAAACACCATATATTTT. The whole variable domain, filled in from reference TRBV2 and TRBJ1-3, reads EPEVTQTPSHQVTQMGQEVILRCVPISNHLYFYWYRQILGQKVEFLVSFYNNEISEKSEIFDDQFSVERPDGSNFTLKIRSTKLEDSAMYFCASSGELGNTIYFGEGSWLTVV.

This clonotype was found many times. The CDR3, as DNA: TGTGCCAGCAGTCAGGAACTTCACTCAGGCGAAGCTTTCTTT. Its translation: CASSQELHSGEAFF. The genes are TRBV12-3 or TRBV12-4 and TRBJ1-1; D is ambiguous. V lost 5 bases and J 8 bases, leaving 18 bases between the germline ends. The CDR3 runs 14 residues.

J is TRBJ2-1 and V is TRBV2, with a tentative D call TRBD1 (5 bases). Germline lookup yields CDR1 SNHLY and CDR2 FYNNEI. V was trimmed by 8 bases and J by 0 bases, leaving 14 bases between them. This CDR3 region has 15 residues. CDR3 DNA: TGTGCCAGCTACCCTGACAGACACTCCTACAATGAGCAGTTCTTC. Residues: CASYPDRHSYNEQFF.

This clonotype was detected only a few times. Here the CDR3 DNA reads TGCAGTGCTAGACCTAGCGGGAGCGGTGGCACCGGGGAGCTGTTTTTT. Encoded protein: CSARPSGSGGTGELFF. The rearrangement joins TRBV20-1 to TRBJ2-2; 10 nucleotides line up with TRBD2. Germline lookup yields CDR1 DFQATT and CDR2 SNEGSKA (reference sequence). CDR3 size: 16 residues. V was pared by 2 bases and J by 4 bases, with 7 bases of the junction left unmatched.

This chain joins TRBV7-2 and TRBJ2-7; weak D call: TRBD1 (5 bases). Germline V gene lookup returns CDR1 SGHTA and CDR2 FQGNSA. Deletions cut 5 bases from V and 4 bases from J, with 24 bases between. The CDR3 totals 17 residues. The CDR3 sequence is CASSRPEDRLYQYEQYF. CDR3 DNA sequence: TGTGCCAGCAGCCGCCCCGAAGACAGACTTTATCAATACGAGCAGTACTTC.

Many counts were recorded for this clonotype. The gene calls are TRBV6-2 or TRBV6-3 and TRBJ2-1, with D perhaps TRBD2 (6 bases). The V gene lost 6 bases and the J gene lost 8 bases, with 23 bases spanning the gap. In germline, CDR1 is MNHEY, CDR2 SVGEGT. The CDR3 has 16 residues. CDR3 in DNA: TGTGCCAGCAGCACCCCTACTAGCATCATCCGACATGAGCAGTTCTTC. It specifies CASSTPTSIIRHEQFF.